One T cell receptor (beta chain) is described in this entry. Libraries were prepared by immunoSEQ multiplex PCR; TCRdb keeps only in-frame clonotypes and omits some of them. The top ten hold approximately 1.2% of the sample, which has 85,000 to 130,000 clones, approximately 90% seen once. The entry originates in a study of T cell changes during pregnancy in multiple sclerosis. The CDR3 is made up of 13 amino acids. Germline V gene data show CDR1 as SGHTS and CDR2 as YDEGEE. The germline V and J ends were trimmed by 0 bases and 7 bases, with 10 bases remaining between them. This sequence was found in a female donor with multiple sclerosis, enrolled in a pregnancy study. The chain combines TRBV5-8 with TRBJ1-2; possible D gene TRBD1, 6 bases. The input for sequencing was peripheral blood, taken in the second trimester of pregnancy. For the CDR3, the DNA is TGTGCCAGCAGCTTGGGTGGGGGCAGTGGCTACACCTTC. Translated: CASSLGGGSGYTF.